Listed below are T cell receptor beta chains from one sample, sequenced in a study of siplizumab effects on memory and regulatory T cells. Data came from immunoSEQ multiplex PCR; TCRdb stores just in-frame clones and leaves some out. The sample records tens of thousands of clones, about 89% being singletons. The sample was CD8+ T cells sorted from blood. The receptors stem from a human donor in good health. Each CDR3 is given with its conserved first and last residue. The D gene is left open where the match is weak. Clone size appears in some rows only: once, few, many, or a class for an expanded clone.

j_call	d_call	v_call	clone_size	cdr3_aa	cdr3_nt
TRBJ1-1	NA	TRBV6-6	NA	CASHLRQENTEAFF	TGTGCCAGCCATCTAAGACAGGAGAACACTGAAGCTTTCTTT
TRBJ2-2	NA	TRBV11-2	NA	CASRRPRWNTGELFF	TGTGCCAGCAGACGACCCCGGTGGAACACCGGGGAGCTGTTTTTT
TRBJ1-5	NA	TRBV4-1	NA	CASRVQLYSNQPQHF	TGCGCCAGCAGAGTCCAGTTGTATAGCAATCAGCCCCAGCATTTT
TRBJ2-7	TRBD1	TRBV7-9	NA	CASSLFPGQGYEQYF	TGTGCCAGCAGCTTATTCCCGGGACAGGGCTACGAGCAGTACTTC
TRBJ1-2	NA	TRBV27	NA	CASRFGAIGVGGNYGYTF	TGTGCCAGCCGCTTTGGGGCCATTGGGGTCGGGGGTAACTATGGCTACACCTTC
TRBJ2-1	TRBD2	TRBV4-1	once	CASSQEGLARNEQFF	TGCGCCAGCAGCCAAGAGGGACTAGCGCGGAATGAGCAGTTCTTC
TRBJ2-7	TRBD1	TRBV14	NA	CASSDRDRGLDEQYF	TGTGCCAGCAGCGACCGGGACAGGGGGCTGGACGAGCAGTACTTC
TRBJ2-2	TRBD2	TRBV4-1	NA	CASSLAGGGRATGELFF	TGCGCCAGCAGCCTAGCGGGGGGTGGCAGGGCTACCGGGGAGCTGTTTTTT
TRBJ2-7	NA	TRBV11-2	once	CASSLILDGQYF	TGTGCCAGCAGCCTAATCCTGGACGGGCAGTACTTC
TRBJ1-2	NA	TRBV27	once	CASSWGADYGYTF	TGTGCCAGCAGTTGGGGTGCGGACTATGGCTACACCTTC
TRBJ2-3	NA	TRBV7-9	once	CASSLGTTTQYF	TGTGCCAGCAGCTTGGGGACAACTACGCAGTATTTT
TRBJ1-5	TRBD1	TRBV19	NA	CASTGGISNQPQHF	TGTGCCAGTACAGGGGGGATTAGCAATCAGCCCCAGCATTTT
TRBJ2-7	NA	TRBV18	NA	CASSPAEAYEQYF	TGTGCCAGCTCACCGGCTGAAGCCTACGAGCAGTACTTC
TRBJ2-7	NA	TRBV30	NA	CAWETSGFEQYF	TGTGCCTGGGAAACATCAGGATTTGAGCAGTACTTC
TRBJ1-1	NA	TRBV13	NA	CASSSTLQGGNTEAFF	TGTGCCAGCAGCTCCACTCTGCAAGGGGGGAACACTGAAGCTTTCTTT
TRBJ2-1	NA	TRBV7-9	NA	CASSSTRNNNEQFF	TGTGCCAGCAGCTCGACTAGGAACAACAATGAGCAGTTCTTC
TRBJ1-2	NA	TRBV5-4	few	CASSLEAGSYGYTF	TGTGCCAGCAGCTTGGAGGCAGGGAGCTATGGCTACACCTTC
TRBJ2-1	TRBD2	TRBV10-3	once	CAISEWASGRSDNEQFF	TGTGCCATCAGTGAATGGGCTAGCGGGAGGTCGGACAATGAGCAGTTCTTC